These 2 T cell receptor beta chains share one sample of origin, sequenced in a study of cytomegalovirus exposure and HLA in healthy donors. The study ran its PCR with 60 Vbeta and 13 Jbeta primers. Generated by immunoSEQ multiplex PCR, the TCRdb table keeps only in-frame clones and is missing some. The data hold about 92,000 clones, with 65% to 85% observed a single time. The sequenced sample was PBMCs. The source is a girl aged 2-9 years in good health and CMV-seropositive.

This rearrangement joins TRBV7-9 to TRBJ2-1; 8 positions match TRBD2. The CDR3 is 13 amino acids. V shed 3 bases, J shed 7 bases, and the junction held 2 bases outside the gene matches. From germline, CDR1 is SEHNR and CDR2 FQNEAQ (reference sequence). CDR3 protein: CASSLGLDNEQFF. DNA for the CDR3: TGTGCCAGCAGCTTGGGACTAGATAATGAGCAGTTCTTC.

The chain employs TRBV4-3 and TRBJ2-7, with a possible D match to TRBD2 (5 bases). The CDR3 runs to 15 residues. The germline gives CDR1 LGHNA, CDR2 YSLEER. V lost 1 base and J 0 bases, leaving 10 bases between the germline ends. The CDR3 here is CASSQGLAGSYEQYF. The DNA of the CDR3 is TGCGCCAGCAGCCAAGGGCTAGCTGGCTCCTACGAGCAGTACTTC.